This T cell receptor (beta chain) was obtained from a study of cytomegalovirus exposure and HLA in healthy donors. Turning to the study itself: Unique TCRs from HLA-typed donors, around 79 million of them, were held in an early data release.

The CDR3 loop spans 12 amino acids. V was clipped by 7 bases and J by 8 bases, with 9 bases between them. Germline V gene data show CDR1 as MNHNY and CDR2 as SVGAGI (reference sequence). Only one count was recorded for this clone. Antigen specificity is unknown. Study-level results: Among TCR beta chains, those listed as cytomegalovirus-associated numbered over 150. Sequencing likely produced, as an artifact, a cluster of highly shared sequence variants.

Primers included in the PCR were 60 Vbeta and 13 Jbeta primers. In the source study's methods: A later analysis counted approximately 80 million unique TCR beta chains, some 11 million shared. Method: immunoSEQ multiplex PCR; TCRdb's copy keeps in-frame clones and lacks some. That table furnishes V, J and clone size, whereas the DNA furnished D and trimming. This table holds about 140,000 clones, over 75% found once. The source is a woman aged 25 to 45 in good health and CMV-seronegative. The sample consisted of PBMCs. The chain couples TRBV6-6 to TRBJ1-6, with D unclear. The CDR3 DNA sequence: TGTGCCAGCACCTACGGAGATTCACCCCTCCACTTT. Its protein product is CASTYGDSPLHF.